This TCR beta chain comes out of a study of early T cells in non-severe SARS-CoV-2 infection. This clonotype was picked up many times. Its target is unknown. V shed 2 bases and J shed 4 bases, with 9 bases lying between them. CDR3 length: 14 amino acids. Germline CDR1 KGHDR, CDR2 SFDVKD. In the library, individual cDNA molecules carried attached unique molecular identifiers. In TCRdb, the 5' RACE reads were re-called with MiXCR into one record per CDR3 protein. The sample holds tens of thousands of distinct CDR3 sequences, roughly 15% seen once. Regarding the study as a whole: VDJdb-based matching was biased toward anti-spike CD8 responses and missed private and CD4 specificities.

This chain connects TRBV24-1 to TRBJ2-3; D perhaps matches TRBD2 (5 bases). This sequence originates from an adult who was a healthcare worker with PCR-confirmed SARS-CoV-2 infection or an uninfected control (not recorded which). What was sequenced was whole blood. CDR3 sequence reads: CATSDSGGPDTQYF. Here the CDR3 DNA reads TGTGCCACCAGTGATTCGGGCGGGCCAGATACGCAGTATTTT.